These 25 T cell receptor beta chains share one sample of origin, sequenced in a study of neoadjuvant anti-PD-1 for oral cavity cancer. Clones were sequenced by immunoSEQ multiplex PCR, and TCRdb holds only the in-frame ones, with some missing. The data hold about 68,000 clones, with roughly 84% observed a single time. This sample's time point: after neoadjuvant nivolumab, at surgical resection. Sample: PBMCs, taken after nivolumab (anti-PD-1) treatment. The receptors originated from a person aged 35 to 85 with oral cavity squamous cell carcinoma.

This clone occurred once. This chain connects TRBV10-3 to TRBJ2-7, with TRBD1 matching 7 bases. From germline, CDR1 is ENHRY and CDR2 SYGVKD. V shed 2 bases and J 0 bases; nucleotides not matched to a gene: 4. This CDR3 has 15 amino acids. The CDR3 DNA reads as TGTGCCATCAGTGAGGCAGGGGGATACTCCTACGAGCAGTACTTC. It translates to CAISEAGGYSYEQYF.

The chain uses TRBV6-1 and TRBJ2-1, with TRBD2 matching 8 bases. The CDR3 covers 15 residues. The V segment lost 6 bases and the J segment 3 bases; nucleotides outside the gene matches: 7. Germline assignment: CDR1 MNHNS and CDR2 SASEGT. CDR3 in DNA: TGTGCCAGCAGCGAGGTAGCGGGAAGCTACAATGAGCAGTTCTTC. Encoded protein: CASSEVAGSYNEQFF.

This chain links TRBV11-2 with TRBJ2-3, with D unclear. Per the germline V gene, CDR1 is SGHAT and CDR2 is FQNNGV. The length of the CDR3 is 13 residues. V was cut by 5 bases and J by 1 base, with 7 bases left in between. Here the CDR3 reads CASSPPGTDTQYF. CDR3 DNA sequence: TGTGCCAGCAGCCCCCCTGGCACAGATACGCAGTATTTT.

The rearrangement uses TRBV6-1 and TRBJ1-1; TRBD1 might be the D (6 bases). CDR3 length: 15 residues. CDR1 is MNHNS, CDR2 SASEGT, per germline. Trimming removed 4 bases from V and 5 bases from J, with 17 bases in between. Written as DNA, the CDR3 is TGTGCCAGCAGTGGTAAACAGGGATCGGGAACTGAAGCTTTCTTT. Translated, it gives CASSGKQGSGTEAFF.

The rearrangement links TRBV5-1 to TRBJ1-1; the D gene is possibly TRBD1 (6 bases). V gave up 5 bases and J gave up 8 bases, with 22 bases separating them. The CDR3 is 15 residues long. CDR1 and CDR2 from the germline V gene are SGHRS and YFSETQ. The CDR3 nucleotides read TGCGCCAGCAGAGTTACTGGACAGTCGGGTACAGAAGCTTTCTTT. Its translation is CASRVTGQSGTEAFF.

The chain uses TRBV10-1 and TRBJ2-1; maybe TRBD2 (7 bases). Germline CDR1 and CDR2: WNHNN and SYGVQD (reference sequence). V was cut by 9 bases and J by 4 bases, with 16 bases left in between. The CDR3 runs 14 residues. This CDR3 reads CARTKRGGYNEQFF. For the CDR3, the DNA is TGCGCCAGAACTAAGAGGGGGGGGTACAATGAGCAGTTCTTC.

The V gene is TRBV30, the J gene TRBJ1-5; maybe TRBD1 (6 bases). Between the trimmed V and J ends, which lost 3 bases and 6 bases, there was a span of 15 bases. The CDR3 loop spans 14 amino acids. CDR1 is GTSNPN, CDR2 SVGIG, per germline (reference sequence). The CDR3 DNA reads TGTGCCTGGAGCCCTAAGGGGGGCGGTCAGCCCCAGCATTTT. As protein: CAWSPKGGGQPQHF.

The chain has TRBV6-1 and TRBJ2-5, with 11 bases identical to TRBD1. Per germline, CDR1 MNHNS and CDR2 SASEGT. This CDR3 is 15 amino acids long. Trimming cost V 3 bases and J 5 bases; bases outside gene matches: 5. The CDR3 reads CASSEWTGGLETQYF. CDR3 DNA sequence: TGTGCCAGCAGTGAGTGGACAGGGGGCTTGGAGACCCAGTACTTC.

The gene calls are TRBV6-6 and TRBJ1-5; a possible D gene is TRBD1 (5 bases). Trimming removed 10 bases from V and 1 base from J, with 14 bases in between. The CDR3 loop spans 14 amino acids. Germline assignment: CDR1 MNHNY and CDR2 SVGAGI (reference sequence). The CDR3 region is CATRAGHSNQPQHF. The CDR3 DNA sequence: TGTGCCACCCGGGCGGGGCACAGCAATCAGCCCCAGCATTTT.

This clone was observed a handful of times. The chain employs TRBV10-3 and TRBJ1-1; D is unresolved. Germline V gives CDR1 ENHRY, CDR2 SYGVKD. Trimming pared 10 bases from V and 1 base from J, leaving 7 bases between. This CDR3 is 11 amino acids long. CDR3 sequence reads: CATGWNTEAFF. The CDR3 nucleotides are TGTGCCACCGGCTGGAACACTGAAGCTTTCTTT.

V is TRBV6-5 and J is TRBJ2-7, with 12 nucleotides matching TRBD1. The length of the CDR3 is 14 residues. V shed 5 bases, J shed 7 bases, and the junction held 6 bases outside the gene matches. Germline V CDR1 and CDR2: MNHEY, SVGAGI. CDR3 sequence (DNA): TGTGCCAGCAGTCGGGACAGGGGGCTAAGGGAGCAGTACTTC. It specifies CASSRDRGLREQYF.

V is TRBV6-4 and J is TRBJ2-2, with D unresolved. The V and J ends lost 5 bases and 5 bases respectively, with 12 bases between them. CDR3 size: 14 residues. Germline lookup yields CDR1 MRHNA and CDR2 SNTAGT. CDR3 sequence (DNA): TGTGCCAGCAGTCTAGAATTGGGGACCGGGGAGCTGTTTTTT. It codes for CASSLELGTGELFF.

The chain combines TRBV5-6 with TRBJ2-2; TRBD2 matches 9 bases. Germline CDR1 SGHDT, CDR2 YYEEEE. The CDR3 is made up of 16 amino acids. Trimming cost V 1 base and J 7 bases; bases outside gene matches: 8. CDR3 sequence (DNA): TGTGCCAGCAGCTTGCAAGCGGGAGGTAAAGGCGGGGAGCTGTTTTTT. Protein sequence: CASSLQAGGKGGELFF.

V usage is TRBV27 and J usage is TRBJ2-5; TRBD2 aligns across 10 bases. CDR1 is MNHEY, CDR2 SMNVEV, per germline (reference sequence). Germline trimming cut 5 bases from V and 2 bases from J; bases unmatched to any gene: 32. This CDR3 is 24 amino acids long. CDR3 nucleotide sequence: TGTGCCAGCAGTAAACGTCTCAGGGGTTCGAGCGGGAGGGCCGTAGGGTGGGCACAAGAGACCCAGTACTTC. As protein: CASSKRLRGSSGRAVGWAQETQYF.

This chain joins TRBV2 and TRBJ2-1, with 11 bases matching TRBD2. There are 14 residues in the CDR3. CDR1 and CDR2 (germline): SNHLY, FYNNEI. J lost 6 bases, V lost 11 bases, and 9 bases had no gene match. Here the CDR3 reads CAHNRLAGGNEQFF. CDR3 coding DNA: TGTGCCCACAATCGGCTAGCGGGAGGCAATGAGCAGTTCTTC.

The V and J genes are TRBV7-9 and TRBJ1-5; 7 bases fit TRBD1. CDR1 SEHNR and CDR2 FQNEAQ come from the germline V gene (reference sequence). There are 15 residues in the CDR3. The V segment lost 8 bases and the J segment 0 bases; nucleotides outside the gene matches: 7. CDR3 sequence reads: CASQPTGNSNQPQHF. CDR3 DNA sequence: TGTGCCAGCCAACCGACAGGGAATAGCAATCAGCCCCAGCATTTT. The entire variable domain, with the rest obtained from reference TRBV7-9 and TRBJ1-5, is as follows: DTGVSQNPRHKITKRGQNVTFRCDPISEHNRLYWYRQTLGQGPEFLTYFQNEAQLEKSRLLSDRFSAERPKGSFSTLEIQRTEQGDSAMYLCASQPTGNSNQPQHFGDGTRLSIL.

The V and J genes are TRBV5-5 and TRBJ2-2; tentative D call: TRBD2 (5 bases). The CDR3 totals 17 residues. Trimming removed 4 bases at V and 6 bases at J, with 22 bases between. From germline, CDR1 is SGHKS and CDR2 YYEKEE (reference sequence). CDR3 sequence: CASSQFGLDEHPGELFF. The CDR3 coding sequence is TGTGCCAGCAGCCAATTCGGACTCGATGAACACCCCGGGGAGCTGTTTTTT.

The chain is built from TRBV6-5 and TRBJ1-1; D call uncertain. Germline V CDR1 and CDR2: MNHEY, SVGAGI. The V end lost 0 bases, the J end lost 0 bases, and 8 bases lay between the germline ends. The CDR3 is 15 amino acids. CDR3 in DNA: TGTGCCAGCAGTTACTCGACCAGCGTGAACACTGAAGCTTTCTTT. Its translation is CASSYSTSVNTEAFF.

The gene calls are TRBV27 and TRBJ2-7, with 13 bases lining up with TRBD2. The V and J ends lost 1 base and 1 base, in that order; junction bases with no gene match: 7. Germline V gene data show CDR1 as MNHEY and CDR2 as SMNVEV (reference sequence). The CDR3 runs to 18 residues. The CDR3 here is CASSLFPGTSGISYEQYF. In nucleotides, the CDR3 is TGTGCCAGCAGTTTATTTCCCGGGACTAGCGGGATATCCTACGAGCAGTACTTC.

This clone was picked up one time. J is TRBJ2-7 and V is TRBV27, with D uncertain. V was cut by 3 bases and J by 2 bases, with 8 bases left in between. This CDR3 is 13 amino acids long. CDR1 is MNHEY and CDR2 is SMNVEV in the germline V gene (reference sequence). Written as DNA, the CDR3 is TGTGCCAGCAGTTTGAAGGAAACCTACGAGCAGTACTTC. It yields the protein CASSLKETYEQYF.

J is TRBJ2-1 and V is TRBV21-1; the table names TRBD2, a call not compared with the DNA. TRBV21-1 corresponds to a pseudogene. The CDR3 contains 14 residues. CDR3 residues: CASSKGGVDNEQFF. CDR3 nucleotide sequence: TGTGCCAGCAGCAAAGGGGGGGTCGACAATGAGCAGTTCTTC.

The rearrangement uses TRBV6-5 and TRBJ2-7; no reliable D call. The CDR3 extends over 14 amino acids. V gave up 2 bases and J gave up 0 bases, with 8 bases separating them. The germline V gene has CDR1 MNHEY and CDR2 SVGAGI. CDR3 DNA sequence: TGTGCCAGCAGTTACAAGGCGGACTCCTACGAGCAGTACTTC. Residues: CASSYKADSYEQYF.

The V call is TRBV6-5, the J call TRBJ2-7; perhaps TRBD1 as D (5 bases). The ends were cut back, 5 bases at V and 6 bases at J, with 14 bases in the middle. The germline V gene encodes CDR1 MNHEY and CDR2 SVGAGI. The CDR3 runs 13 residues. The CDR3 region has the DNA TGTGCCAGCAGTGAAGCCAGGGCTCTCGAGCAGTACTTC. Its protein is CASSEARALEQYF.

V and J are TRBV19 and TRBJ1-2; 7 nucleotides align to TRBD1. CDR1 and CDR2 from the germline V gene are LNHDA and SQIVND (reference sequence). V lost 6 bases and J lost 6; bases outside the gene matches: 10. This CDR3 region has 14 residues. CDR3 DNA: TGTGCCAGTAGGCAACAGGGGAAAGCAGATGGCTACACCTTC. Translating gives CASRQQGKADGYTF.

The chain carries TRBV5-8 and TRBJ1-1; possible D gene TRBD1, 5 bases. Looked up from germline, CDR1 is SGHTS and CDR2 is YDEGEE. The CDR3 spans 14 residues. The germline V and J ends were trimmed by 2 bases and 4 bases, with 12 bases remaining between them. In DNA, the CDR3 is TGTGCCAGCAGCTTAAGGGGAGTGGGCACTGAAGCTTTCTTT. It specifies CASSLRGVGTEAFF.